These 3 T cell receptor beta chains came from one sample sequenced in a study of shared clonotypes between healthy human individuals. The method was immunoSEQ multiplex PCR; TCRdb's version includes in-frame clones alone and lacks a portion of them. The sample holds millions of clones, roughly 95% seen once. CD45RO-negative, CCR7-selected cells formed the naive CD8 fraction, which excluded terminally differentiated effector memory CD45RA+ cells. The sequenced material came from naive CD8+ T cells sorted from blood. The receptors were gathered from a man aged 18 to 29 in good health.

This chain joins TRBV5-6 and TRBJ2-5; tentatively, D is TRBD1 or TRBD2 (6 bases each). CDR1 is SGHDT, CDR2 YYEEEE, per germline. CDR3 length equals 15 residues. Trimming removed 4 bases at V and 5 bases at J, with 18 bases between. DNA of the CDR3: TGTGCCAGCAGCCCCCCCACAGGGACTCTGGAGACCCAGTACTTC. The encoded protein is CASSPPTGTLETQYF.

The chain carries TRBV10-3 and TRBJ1-4; D not certain. The CDR3 loop spans 11 amino acids. Germline values: CDR1 ENHRY, CDR2 SYGVKD. V was cut by 6 bases and J by 8 bases, with 7 bases left in between. In DNA, the CDR3 is TGTGCCATCAGCGCTGGGGAAAAACTGTTTTTT. This encodes CAISAGEKLFF.

Concerning this clone: This sample includes further DNA sequences coding for the same CDR3. The chain recombines TRBV4-2 with TRBJ1-5; no clear D. The CDR3 length is 15 residues. Per germline, CDR1 LGHNA and CDR2 YNFKEQ. Deletions cut 1 base from V and 0 bases from J, with 7 bases between. The CDR3 sequence: CASSQGEGSNQPQHF. The CDR3 DNA reads as TGTGCCAGCAGCCAAGGAGAAGGTAGCAATCAGCCCCAGCATTTT.